The 20 T cell receptor beta chains below were found in one sample sequenced in a study of graft-versus-host responses after intestinal transplantation. Their specific antigens are unknown. The repertoire was sequenced with immunoSEQ multiplex PCR; TCRdb's copy has only in-frame clones and lacks some. Altogether some 100,000 clones are present, 85% to 95% being singletons, with the ten largest covering under 6.5%. This specimen was unstimulated CD8+ T cells sorted from spleen or lymph node cells, taken before intestinal transplant. These receptors were collected from a human donor who received an intestinal transplant.

The rearrangement joins TRBV4-2 to TRBJ1-4; D is undetermined. The V gene lost 1 base and the J gene lost 11 bases, with 11 bases spanning the gap. Germline values: CDR1 LGHNA, CDR2 YNFKEQ. The CDR3 contains 13 residues. CDR3 residues: CASSQGVLDKLFF. CDR3 nucleotides: TGTGCCAGCAGCCAAGGGGTTCTGGACAAACTGTTTTTT.

This chain uses TRBV6-6 with TRBJ2-3; D may be TRBD2 (6 bases). CDR1 is MNHNY and CDR2 is SVGAGI in the germline V gene (reference sequence). The CDR3 runs to 15 residues. Trimming left V 2 bases short and J 0 bases short, with 9 bases between. This CDR3 reads CASSYEAGSTDTQYF. CDR3 DNA: TGTGCCAGCAGTTACGAGGCGGGGAGCACAGATACGCAGTATTTT.

The chain employs TRBV11-2 and TRBJ2-1, with 8 bases aligning to TRBD2. The CDR3 contains 16 residues. Germline CDR1 reads SGHAT; CDR2 reads FQNNGV. V shed 2 bases, J shed 8 bases, and the junction held 11 bases outside the gene matches. CDR3 in amino acids: CASSLTRLARGDEQFF. In DNA, the CDR3 is TGTGCCAGCAGCTTAACACGACTAGCGCGAGGGGATGAGCAGTTCTTC.

By sample fraction, this clone is medium-sized. J is TRBJ2-3 and V is TRBV11-2; 9 positions match TRBD2. V lost 4 bases to trimming and J lost 0 bases; unmatched junction nucleotides: 8. Germline V gene lookup returns CDR1 SGHAT and CDR2 FQNNGV. This CDR3 contains 17 residues. CDR3 sequence reads: CASSSTSGRTSTDTQYF. As DNA, the CDR3 is TGTGCCAGCAGCTCGACTAGCGGACGGACTAGCACAGATACGCAGTATTTT.

The chain joins TRBV10-3 to TRBJ2-7; D gene unclear. The germline CDR1 and CDR2 sequences are ENHRY and SYGVKD. This CDR3 contains 16 residues. The V end lost 0 bases, the J end lost 0 bases, and 12 bases lay between the germline ends. CDR3 in DNA: TGTGCCATCAGTGAGTCGGTCGGTCCGAGCTCCTACGAGCAGTACTTC. Its protein product is CAISESVGPSSYEQYF.

The chain carries TRBV28 and TRBJ2-2; D is undetermined. Deletions cut 2 bases from V and 6 bases from J, with 4 bases between. The germline CDR1 and CDR2 sequences are MDHEN and SYDVKM. The CDR3 runs to 12 residues. The CDR3 DNA reads as TGTGCCAGCAGTTTACCTCCCGGGGAGCTGTTTTTT. Translated, it gives CASSLPPGELFF.

The rearrangement uses TRBV9 and TRBJ2-5, with 7 bases fitting TRBD1. Germline V gene sequence: CDR1 SGDLS, CDR2 YYNGEE. V shed 3 bases and J 4 bases; nucleotides not matched to a gene: 12. The CDR3 sequence is 16 residues long. The CDR3 reads CASSGPYRGAGETQYF. The CDR3 DNA sequence: TGTGCCAGCAGCGGTCCCTACAGGGGTGCGGGAGAGACCCAGTACTTC. Full variable domain (missing parts from reference TRBV9 and TRBJ2-5): DSGVTQTPKHLITATGQRVTLRCSPRSGDLSVYWYQQSLDQGLQFLIQYYNGEERAKGNILERFSAQQFPDLHSELNLSSLELGDSALYFCASSGPYRGAGETQYFGPGTRLLVL.

This chain connects TRBV13 to TRBJ2-2, with D unclear. CDR3 size: 13 residues. Germline V gene data show CDR1 as PRHDT and CDR2 as FYEKMQ (reference sequence). Trimming took off 2 bases at V and 1 base at J, with 2 bases between the two ends. The CDR3 DNA sequence: TGTGCCAGCAGCTTACAGAACACCGGGGAGCTGTTTTTT. Translation: CASSLQNTGELFF.

The chain links TRBV5-6 to TRBJ2-7; 8 bases fit TRBD2. J gave up 3 bases and V 4 bases, and 12 bases lay outside the gene matches. Germline V CDR1 and CDR2: SGHDT, YYEEEE. This CDR3 has 16 amino acids. The CDR3 protein is CASSPRDEREFYEQYF. The CDR3 DNA follows: TGTGCCAGCAGCCCCAGGGATGAGCGGGAGTTCTACGAGCAGTACTTC.

The chain combines TRBV12-5 with TRBJ1-5; perhaps TRBD1 as D (6 bases). Germline-derived CDR1 and CDR2 are LGHNT and FRNRAP. V dropped 4 bases and J dropped 3 bases, with 16 bases sitting between them. The CDR3 extends over 16 amino acids. CDR3 sequence (DNA): TGTGCTAGTGGTTCCTACAGGGTATATGACAATCAGCCCCAGCATTTT. Translation gives CASGSYRVYDNQPQHF. The entire variable domain, with the rest obtained from reference TRBV12-5 and TRBJ1-5, is as follows: DARVTQTPRHKVTEMGQEVTMRCQPILGHNTVFWYRQTMMQGLELLAYFRNRAPLDDSGMPKDRFSAEMPDATLATLKIQPSEPRDSAVYFCASGSYRVYDNQPQHFGDGTRLSIL.

V is TRBV6-1 and J is TRBJ2-1, with TRBD2 identical over 8 bases. Germline-derived CDR1 and CDR2 are MNHNS and SASEGT. This CDR3 has 15 residues. V trimming: 3 bases; J trimming: 4 bases; junction bases outside the gene matches: 5. The CDR3 DNA sequence: TGTGCCAGCAGTGATATAGCGGGACCATACAATGAGCAGTTCTTC. Protein product: CASSDIAGPYNEQFF.

The chain combines TRBV6-6 with TRBJ2-1, with 9 bases identical to TRBD1. The CDR3 loop spans 16 amino acids. Germline V gives CDR1 MNHNY, CDR2 SVGAGI (reference sequence). The V and J ends lost 4 bases and 7 bases, in that order; junction bases with no gene match: 11. This CDR3 reads CASSSPGTGLGNEQFF. CDR3 nucleotides: TGTGCCAGCAGTTCCCCCGGGACAGGGTTAGGTAATGAGCAGTTCTTC.

The V gene is TRBV2, the J gene TRBJ1-5, with 7 bases lining up with TRBD1. Germline V gives CDR1 SNHLY, CDR2 FYNNEI. This CDR3 is 15 amino acids long. Trimming at V came to 8 bases and at J to 2 bases, leaving 9 bases not matched to a gene. The CDR3 sequence: CASGDRAWGNQPQHF. The DNA for the CDR3 is TGTGCCAGCGGCGACAGGGCCTGGGGCAATCAGCCCCAGCATTTT.

The chain links TRBV5-5 to TRBJ1-2; D call uncertain. The CDR3 extends over 13 amino acids. Trimming removed 0 bases at V and 8 bases at J, with 11 bases between. Germline V gives CDR1 SGHKS, CDR2 YYEKEE (reference sequence). The CDR3 is CASSLAPVPGYTF. The CDR3 DNA follows: TGTGCCAGCAGCTTGGCCCCTGTACCGGGCTACACCTTC.

This clone was counted a few times. The genes are TRBV10-3 and TRBJ1-6; D may be TRBD1 (6 bases). Germline V gives CDR1 ENHRY, CDR2 SYGVKD. Trimming pared 4 bases from V and 9 bases from J, leaving 19 bases between. The CDR3 consists of 16 residues. The CDR3 protein is CAISGHRVVGGSPLHF. CDR3 coding DNA: TGTGCCATCAGTGGACACAGGGTAGTAGGTGGTTCACCCCTCCACTTT.

The rearrangement uses TRBV5-4 and TRBJ2-7; TRBD2 agrees at 13 bases. After removal of 10 bases from V and 3 bases from J, the junction contained 10 bases not matched to a gene. The CDR3 has 15 amino acids. CDR1 SGHNT and CDR2 YYREEE come from the germline V gene (reference sequence). The CDR3 protein is CAGGLAGAGGYEQYF. The CDR3 nucleotides are TGTGCCGGAGGACTAGCGGGGGCCGGGGGCTACGAGCAGTACTTC. Based on the CDR3 plus reference TRBV5-4 and TRBJ2-7, the full variable domain is ETGVTQSPTHLIKTRGQQVTLRCSSQSGHNTVSWYQQALGQGPQFIFQYYREEENGRGNFPPRFSGLQFPNYSSELNVNALELDDSALYLCAGGLAGAGGYEQYFGPGTRLTVT.

The CDR3 reads CASTPGDSYEQYF. The CDR3 nucleotides are TGTGCCAGCACGCCCGGGGACTCCTACGAGCAGTACTTC. The chain has TRBV25-1 and TRBJ2-7; TRBD2 is a possible D gene (5 bases). CDR3 length: 13 amino acids. With 7 bases removed from V and 0 bases from J, the gap between germline ends came to 10 bases. CDR1 and CDR2 from the germline V gene are MGHDK and SYGVNS.

The J gene is TRBJ2-5, the V gene TRBV7-6; TRBD2 matches 7 bases. The DNA end is more similar to TRBJ2-7, so the J call may be wrong. CDR3 length equals 14 residues. CDR1 and CDR2 (germline): SGHVS, FNYEAQ. The CDR3 sequence is CASSLGGGVYEQYF. The CDR3, as DNA: TGTGCCAGCAGCCTAGGCGGGGGAGTCTACGAGCAGTACTTC.

The V gene is TRBV7-2, the J gene TRBJ2-5, with D tentatively TRBD2 (6 bases). The V end was cut by 4 bases, the J end by 3 bases, with 12 bases between. The CDR3 consists of 14 residues. Germline V gene sequence: CDR1 SGHTA, CDR2 FQGNSA. The DNA for the CDR3 is TGTGCCAGCAGCTCCCGGGAGCACAAAGAGACCCAGTACTTC. The encoded protein is CASSSREHKETQYF.

The chain employs TRBV4-1 and TRBJ1-2, with D perhaps matching TRBD1 (5 bases). The V end was cut by 1 base, the J end by 2 bases, with 11 bases between. Germline V gene lookup returns CDR1 MGHRA and CDR2 YSYEKL. The CDR3 runs 15 residues. As DNA, the CDR3 is TGCGCCAGCAGCCAAGTTTGGACATCCAACTATGGCTACACCTTC. Its protein is CASSQVWTSNYGYTF.